This T cell receptor beta chain is from a study of OX40 agonist ivuxolimab in advanced cancers. V lost 5 bases, J lost 4 bases, and 21 bases stayed unmatched. Looked up from germline, CDR1 is SGHVS and CDR2 is FNYEAQ. CDR3 size: 20 residues. TCRdb keeps only in-frame clones here, not all; method: immunoSEQ multiplex PCR. The sample has about 46,000 clones; roughly nine tenths are singletons. This clonotype was obtained from an adult with an advanced solid tumor such as melanoma, head and neck, liver or kidney cancer. The starting material was CD4+ or CD8+ T cells sorted from blood, obtained in a trial of the OX40 agonist ivuxolimab. V and J are TRBV7-6 and TRBJ2-1, with 9 bases that match TRBD2. CDR3 coding DNA: TGTGCCAGCAGCACATACAGGGGTCAGGCGACTAGCGGCTTTTACAATGAGCAGTTCTTC. Its translation is CASSTYRGQATSGFYNEQFF.